The source of this T cell receptor (beta chain) is a study of blood T cell repertoires in COVID-19. In the study overall: The study drew acute and convalescent COVID-19 samples from the United States, Italy and Spain. The analysed material was cDNA or gDNA that came from T cells, B-cell-depleted T cells, or PBMCs.

The CDR3 is made up of 15 amino acids. V lost 4 bases and J lost 2, with 12 bases in between. Per the germline V gene, CDR1 is SGHRS and CDR2 is YFSETQ. Authors' analysis steps: Estimates of nucleated cell counts were drawn from the amplification of reference gene primers. The method was immunoSEQ multiplex PCR; TCRdb's version includes in-frame clones alone and lacks a portion of them. V, J and clone size are those of that table, while D and trimming were read from the DNA. The sample includes 15,000 to 20,000 clones, about 90% of them seen just once. This TCR came from a man in his sixties with active COVID-19. The sequencing sample was made of peripheral blood. This chain connects TRBV5-1 to TRBJ2-2; no definite D call. This CDR3 is CASSEEGLNTGELFF. CDR3 nucleotide sequence: TGCGCCAGCAGCGAGGAAGGCCTCAACACCGGGGAGCTGTTTTTT.